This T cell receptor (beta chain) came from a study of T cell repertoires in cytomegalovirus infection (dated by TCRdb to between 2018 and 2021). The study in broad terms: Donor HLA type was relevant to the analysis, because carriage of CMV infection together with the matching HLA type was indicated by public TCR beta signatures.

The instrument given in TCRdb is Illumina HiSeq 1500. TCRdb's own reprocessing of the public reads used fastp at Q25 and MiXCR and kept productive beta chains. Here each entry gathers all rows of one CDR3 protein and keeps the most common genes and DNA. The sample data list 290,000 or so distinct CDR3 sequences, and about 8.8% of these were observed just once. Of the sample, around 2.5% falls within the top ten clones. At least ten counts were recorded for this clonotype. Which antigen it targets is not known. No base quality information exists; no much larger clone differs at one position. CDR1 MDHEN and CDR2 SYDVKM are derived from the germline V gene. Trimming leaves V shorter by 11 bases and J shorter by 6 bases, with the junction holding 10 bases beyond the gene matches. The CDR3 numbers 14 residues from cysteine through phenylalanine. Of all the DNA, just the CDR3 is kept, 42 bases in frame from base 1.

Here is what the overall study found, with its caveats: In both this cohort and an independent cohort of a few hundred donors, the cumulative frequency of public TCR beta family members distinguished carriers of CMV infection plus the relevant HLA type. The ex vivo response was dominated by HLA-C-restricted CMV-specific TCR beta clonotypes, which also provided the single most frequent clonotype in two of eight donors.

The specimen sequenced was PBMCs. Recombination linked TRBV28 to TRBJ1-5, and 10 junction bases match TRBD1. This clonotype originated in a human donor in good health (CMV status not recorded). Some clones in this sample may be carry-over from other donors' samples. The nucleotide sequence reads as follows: TGTGCCTCACAGGACAGGGGGTTAACTCAGCCCCAGCATTTT. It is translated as CASQDRGLTQPQHF.